This T cell receptor (beta chain) was identified during a study of shared clonotypes between healthy human individuals. Study-level findings and limits: Limited genetic and exposure-history diversity came from having few donors. Non-shared clonotypes displayed generation probabilities falling below those of clonotypes present in all four donors.

V shed 1 base and J shed 4 bases, with 13 bases lying between them. The CDR3 covers 15 residues. The germline V gene has CDR1 LGHNA and CDR2 YSLEER. Cells designated naive CD8 were CD45RO-negative and were positively selected for CCR7, with terminally differentiated effector memory CD45RA+ cells excluded. The study drew its donors from healthy HIV-negative adults without recent acute infections or vaccinations. Method: immunoSEQ multiplex PCR; TCRdb's copy keeps in-frame clones and lacks some. The table lists about 2.1 million clones, around 93% of them singletons, with about 1.6% in the top ten. Points on this clone: The antigen remains unidentified.

This TCR was recovered from a young man in good health. Some clones in this sample may be carry-over from other donors' samples. The V gene is TRBV4-3, the J gene TRBJ1-2; D is unclear. The source material was naive CD8+ T cells from PBMCs. The DNA of the CDR3 is TGCGCCAGCAGCCAAGGTGTCCAGCCATCCTATGGCTACACCTTC. Protein sequence: CASSQGVQPSYGYTF.